This T cell receptor (beta chain) was recorded in a study of T cell responses to AZD1222 COVID-19 vaccine. Study-level points and caveats: Dominant CD4 TCR responses targeted spike regions 160-218 and 743-854. Baseline serology detected seropositivity in only a handful of AZD1222 recipients. Rises in breadth and depth of Spike-specific TCRs came after two AZD1222 doses.

Trimming took off 2 bases at V and 7 bases at J, with 12 bases between the two ends. Germline V gene data show CDR1 as MDHEN and CDR2 as SYDVKM. The CDR3 totals 15 residues. Concerning this clone: The antigen is undetermined.

Only in-frame clones appear in the TCRdb table, and some are missing; sequencing was by immunoSEQ multiplex PCR. The table lists over 130,000 clones, around 90% of them singletons. Source: peripheral blood, taken on day 0 of AZD1222 vaccination. The rearrangement uses TRBV28 and TRBJ1-6; D call uncertain. This sequence originates from an adult in good health. Here the CDR3 DNA reads TGTGCCAGCAGTTTAAGTCCTGTCAGGAATTCACCCCTCCACTTT. Translation gives CASSLSPVRNSPLHF.